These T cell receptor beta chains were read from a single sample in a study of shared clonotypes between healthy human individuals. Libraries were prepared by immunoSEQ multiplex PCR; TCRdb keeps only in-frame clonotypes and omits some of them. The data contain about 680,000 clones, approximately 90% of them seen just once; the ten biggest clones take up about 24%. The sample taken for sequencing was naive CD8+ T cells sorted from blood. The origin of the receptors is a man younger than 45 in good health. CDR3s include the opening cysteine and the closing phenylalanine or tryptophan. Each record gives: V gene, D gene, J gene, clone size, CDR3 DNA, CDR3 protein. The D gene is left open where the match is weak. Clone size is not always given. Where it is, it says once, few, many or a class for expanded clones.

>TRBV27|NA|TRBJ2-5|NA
TGTGCCAGCAGTTTGTTGGGGGGTGGAGAGACCCAGTACTTC
CASSLLGGGETQYF
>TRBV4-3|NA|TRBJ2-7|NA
TGCGCCAGCAGCCAAGATAGAAGCGGAGGTATGGACGAGCAGTACTTC
CASSQDRSGGMDEQYF
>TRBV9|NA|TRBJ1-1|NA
TGTGCCAGCAGCTCAGGGGACACTGAAGCTTTCTTT
CASSSGDTEAFF
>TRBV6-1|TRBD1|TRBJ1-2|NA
TGTGCCAGCAGTGACCTACGACAGGGGGCTAGTCACTTCTATGGCTACACCTTC
CASSDLRQGASHFYGYTF
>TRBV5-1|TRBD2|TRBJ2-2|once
TGCGCCAGCAGCCTTAATAGCGGGAGAGTCACCGGGGAGCTGTTTTTT
CASSLNSGRVTGELFF
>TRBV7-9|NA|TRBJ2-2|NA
TGTGCCAGCAGCTCACCAGGGATCACCGGGGAGCTGTTTTTT
CASSSPGITGELFF
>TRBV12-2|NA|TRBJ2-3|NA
TGTGCAAGTCGCTTAGCGCGGACTAGCGGGAGGGCCAGAGATACGCAGTATTTT
CASRLARTSGRARDTQYF
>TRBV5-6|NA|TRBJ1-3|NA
TGTGCCAGCAGCCGCCCCGCGACAGATAGCTCTGGAAACACCATATATTTT
CASSRPATDSSGNTIYF
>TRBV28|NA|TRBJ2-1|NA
TGTGCCAGCATTGGGGGATCACAACACTACAATGAGCAGTTCTTC
CASIGGSQHYNEQFF
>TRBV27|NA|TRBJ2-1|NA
TGTGCCAGCAGTCCCTCTTCCCGGGGGGAGCAGTTCTTC
CASSPSSRGEQFF
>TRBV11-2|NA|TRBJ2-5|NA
TGTGCCAGCAGTCTGCAAGAGACCCAGTACTTC
CASSLQETQYF
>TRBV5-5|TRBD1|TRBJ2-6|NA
TGTGCCAGCAGCTCAGGGGGTTCTGGGGCCAACGTCCTGACTTTC
CASSSGGSGANVLTF
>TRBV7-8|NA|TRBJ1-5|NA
TGTGCCAGCAGCTCGGACCAATACAATCAGCCCCAGCATTTT
CASSSDQYNQPQHF
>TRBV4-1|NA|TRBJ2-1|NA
TGCGCCAGCAGCCGATCAGGGTGGAATGAGCAGTTCTTC
CASSRSGWNEQFF
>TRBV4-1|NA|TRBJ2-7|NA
TGCGCCAGCAGCCCCCGGGTGGCTCGGGCGTATGATGCTCAGTACTTC
CASSPRVARAYDAQYF
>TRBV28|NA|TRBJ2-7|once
TGTGCCAGCAGTAGTCTCCGGGAAACCTACGAGCAGTACTTC
CASSSLRETYEQYF
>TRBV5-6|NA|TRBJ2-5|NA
TGTGCCAGCAGCTTGGCTTGGGATGAGTTAGGGGAGACCCAGTACTTC
CASSLAWDELGETQYF
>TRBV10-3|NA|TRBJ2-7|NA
TGTGCCAAAAGAATACGGGACACAACCTACGAGCAGTACTTC
CAKRIRDTTYEQYF
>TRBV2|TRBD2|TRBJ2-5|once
TGTGCCAGCAGCTCGACTAGCGGGAGTGAGACCCAGTACTTC
CASSSTSGSETQYF
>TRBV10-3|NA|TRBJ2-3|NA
TGTGCCATCAGTGAGGAAACAGGGACAGATACGCAGTATTTT
CAISEETGTDTQYF
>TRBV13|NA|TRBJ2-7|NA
TGTGCCAGCAGCTTGCAGGGGGGGCTAAGTGAGCAGTACTTC
CASSLQGGLSEQYF
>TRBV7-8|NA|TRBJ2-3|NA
TGTGCCAGCAGATTCACGGGCCTGGATTCGCAGTATTTT
CASRFTGLDSQYF
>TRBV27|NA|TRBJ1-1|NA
TGTGCCAGCAGCCGAACCCGGGGCAGGGAGGTGACTGAAGCTTTCTTT
CASSRTRGREVTEAFF
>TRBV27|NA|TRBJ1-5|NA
TGTGCCAGCAGGAAACGGTGGGAGGGCAACCAGCCCCAGCATTTT
CASRKRWEGNQPQHF
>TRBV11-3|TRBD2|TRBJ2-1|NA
TGTGCCAGCAGCACAAGACTAGCGAGCTCCTACAATGAGCAGTTCTTC
CASSTRLASSYNEQFF
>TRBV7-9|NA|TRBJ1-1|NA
TGTGCCAGCAGCTTAAAGGAGAGATCTGAAGCTTTCTTT
CASSLKERSEAFF
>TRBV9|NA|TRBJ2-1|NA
TGTGCCAGCAGCTCATGGGGGTCCTACAATGAGCAGTTCTTC
CASSSWGSYNEQFF
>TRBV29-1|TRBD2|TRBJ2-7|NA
TGCAGCGTTCTAGCGGGAATCAACGAGCAGTACTTC
CSVLAGINEQYF
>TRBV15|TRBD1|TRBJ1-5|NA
TGTGCCACCAGCTCACCGGGACAGGGGAACAACCAGCCCCAGCATTTT
CATSSPGQGNNQPQHF
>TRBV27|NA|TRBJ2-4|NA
TGTGCCAGCAGTTTAGGGATAGCCAAAAACATTCAGTACTTC
CASSLGIAKNIQYF
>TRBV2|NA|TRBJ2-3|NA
TGTGCCAGCATCGACCTGAGAGTGGGGACAGATACGCAGTATTTT
CASIDLRVGTDTQYF
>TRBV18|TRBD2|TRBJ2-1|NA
TGTGCCAGCTCACCCGGGACTAGCGGATACAATGAGCAGTTCTTC
CASSPGTSGYNEQFF
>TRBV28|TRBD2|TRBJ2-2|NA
TGTGCCAGCAGCGGACTAGCGGGACTTAACACCGGGGAGCTGTTTTTT
CASSGLAGLNTGELFF
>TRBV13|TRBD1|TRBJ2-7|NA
TGTGCCAGCAGCCGTGACAGGGGTTACTACGAGCAGTACTTC
CASSRDRGYYEQYF
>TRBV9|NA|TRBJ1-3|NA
TGTGCCAGCAGCGTAGCTACGGGGCGGTCCTCTGGAAACACCATATATTTT
CASSVATGRSSGNTIYF
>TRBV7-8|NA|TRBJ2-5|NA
TGTGCCAGCAGCTTAGGGATCCAAGAGACCCAGTACTTC
CASSLGIQETQYF
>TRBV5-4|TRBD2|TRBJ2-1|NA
TGTGCCAGCAGCCCCGGACTAGCGGGGAACAATGAGCAGTTCTTC
CASSPGLAGNNEQFF
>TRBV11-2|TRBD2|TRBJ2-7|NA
TGTGCCAGCAGCTTTCCTGATAAGCGGGACTACGAGCAGTACTTC
CASSFPDKRDYEQYF
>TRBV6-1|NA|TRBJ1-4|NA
TGTGCCAGCAGTGGAGCGACGGACTCTTTTAATGAAAAACTGTTTTTT
CASSGATDSFNEKLFF
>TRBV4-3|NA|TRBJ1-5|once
TGCGCCAGCAGCCAAGACAGGGTGCGCCAGCCCCAGCATTTT
CASSQDRVRQPQHF
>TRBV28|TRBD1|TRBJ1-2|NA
TGTGCCAGCAGTTTAAGTACAGGGGGCGGCTATGGCTACACCTTC
CASSLSTGGGYGYTF
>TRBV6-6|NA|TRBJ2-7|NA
TGTGCCAGCAGTTACGGGCAGCTCTACGAGCAGTACTTC
CASSYGQLYEQYF
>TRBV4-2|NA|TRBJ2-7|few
TGTGCCAGCAGGGATGGGACCTCCTACGAGCAGTACTTC
CASRDGTSYEQYF
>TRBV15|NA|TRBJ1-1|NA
TGTGCCACCAGCAGAGACGGACGGCAGACTGAAGCTTTCTTT
CATSRDGRQTEAFF
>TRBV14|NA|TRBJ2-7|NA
TGTGCCAGCAGCCAACCAATGGGACTCGATTCCTACGAGCAGTACTTC
CASSQPMGLDSYEQYF
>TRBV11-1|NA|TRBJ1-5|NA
TGTGCCAGCAGCTTAGGTGGCGATCAGCCCCAGCATTTT
CASSLGGDQPQHF
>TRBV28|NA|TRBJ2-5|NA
TGTGCCAGCAGTACAGGATTCCAAGAGACCCAGTACTTC
CASSTGFQETQYF